This is a list of T cell receptor beta chains from one sample in a study of regulatory T cells in long-lasting Graves disease. TCRdb re-called the multiplex PCR reads through MiXCR, storing one row per CDR3 protein. The table has some 200,000 distinct CDR3 sequences, approximately 18% seen once. These data were also filed under a second study, of T cells in Graves' hyperthyroidism and ophthalmopathy.

Source: peripheral blood mononuclear cells (PBMCs), taken at new diagnosis, from a patient treated with antithyroid drugs. Receptor source: a woman between 25 and 40 years old with Graves disease. Both conserved end residues are part of each CDR3. D genes are given only for firm matches. A clone size is listed for some rows: how often the clone was seen (once, few, many), or a class if it is expanded.

many	TRBV7-8	.	TRBJ2-7	CASSYLVGLYEQYF	TGTGCCAGCAGCTACCTTGTGGGACTCTACGAGCAGTACTTC
many	TRBV9	.	TRBJ2-7	CASSVGEPNSYEQYF	TGTGCCAGCAGCGTAGGGGAGCCAAACTCCTACGAGCAGTACTTC
many	TRBV7-6	.	TRBJ1-6	CASSLDSGPLNSPLHF	TGTGCCAGCAGCTTAGACTCGGGACCGCTAAATTCACCCCTCCACTTT
few	TRBV24-1	TRBD1	TRBJ1-5	CATSDRRGTGIGQPQHF	TGTGCCACCAGTGATCGGCGGGGGACAGGGATCGGGCAGCCCCAGCATTTT
.	TRBV11-2	.	TRBJ2-3	CASSPTAPDTQYF	TGTGCCAGCAGCCCAACAGCCCCAGATACGCAGTATTTT
many	TRBV12-5	.	TRBJ1-1	CASGLVGREVENTEAFF	TGTGCTAGTGGTTTGGTTGGGCGGGAGGTGGAGAACACTGAAGCTTTCTTT
many	TRBV3-1	TRBD1	TRBJ1-3	CASTPGGTGVGNTIYF	TGTGCCAGCACCCCAGGGGGGACAGGAGTAGGAAACACCATATATTTT
many	TRBV10-3	.	TRBJ1-1	CAISEGGTEAFF	TGTGCCATCAGTGAGGGGGGGACTGAAGCTTTCTTT
many	TRBV19	.	TRBJ1-1	CASTRRGLTEAFF	TGTGCCAGTACCCGACGGGGCCTCACTGAAGCTTTCTTT
.	TRBV28	.	TRBJ2-7	CASSGDGALYEQYF	TGTGCCAGCAGTGGGGACGGCGCTTTGTACGAGCAGTACTTC
many	TRBV25-1	.	TRBJ1-1	CASRDTEAFF	TGTGCCAGCCGGGACACTGAAGCTTTCTTT
many	TRBV12-3/TRBV12-4	TRBD1	TRBJ1-5	CASSSRDRGLTEPQHF	TGTGCCAGCAGTTCCCGGGACAGGGGCCTCACTGAGCCCCAGCATTTT
.	TRBV14	TRBD2	TRBJ2-1	CASSQVAGVGEQFF	TGTGCCAGCAGCCAAGTAGCGGGGGTGGGTGAGCAGTTCTTC
many	TRBV18	.	TRBJ2-7	CASSGTVLYEQYF	TGTGCCAGCTCTGGGACTGTCCTCTACGAGCAGTACTTC
once	TRBV28	.	TRBJ2-7	CASSLSPNKRDEQYF	TGTGCCAGCAGTTTATCGCCCAACAAAAGGGACGAGCAGTACTTC
.	TRBV19	TRBD1	TRBJ1-1	CASSPIQGARTEAFF	TGTGCCAGTAGCCCAATACAGGGGGCGAGAACTGAAGCTTTCTTT
many	TRBV27	.	TRBJ2-2	CASSTRPGLIGSGELFF	TGTGCCAGCAGTACCCGACCTGGGTTAATTGGGTCCGGGGAGCTGTTTTTT
.	TRBV6-2/TRBV6-3	TRBD2	TRBJ2-7	CASSYPSTSGRVGIPYEQYF	TGTGCCAGCAGTTACCCCTCGACTAGCGGGAGGGTAGGGATACCCTACGAGCAGTACTTC
many	TRBV5-6	.	TRBJ1-3	CASSLGGSGNTIYF	TGTGCCAGCAGCTTAGGGGGGTCTGGAAACACCATATATTTT
many	TRBV6-1	.	TRBJ1-6	CASSAAVGSGSPLHF	TGTGCCAGCAGCGCTGCCGTGGGCTCGGGTTCACCCCTCCACTTT
many	TRBV18	.	TRBJ2-1	CASSDQSYNEQFF	TGTGCCAGCTCAGACCAATCCTACAATGAGCAGTTCTTC
once	TRBV12-3/TRBV12-4	TRBD1	TRBJ1-2	CASSRTGGSANYGYTF	TGTGCCAGCAGTCGGACAGGGGGCAGCGCTAACTATGGCTACACCTTC
many	TRBV7-8	.	TRBJ1-6	CASSLVGGGRYNSPLHF	TGTGCCAGCAGCTTAGTAGGAGGGGGACGGTATAATTCACCCCTCCACTTT
few	TRBV19	.	TRBJ1-1	CASGFLGKNTEAFF	TGTGCCAGTGGCTTCCTCGGGAAAAACACTGAAGCTTTCTTT
many	TRBV20-1	.	TRBJ2-4	CSASSAPRNIQYF	TGCAGTGCTAGTAGCGCCCCTAGGAACATTCAGTACTTC
many	TRBV28	.	TRBJ1-1	CASSPVRGANTEAFF	TGTGCCAGCAGTCCTGTACGAGGGGCGAACACTGAAGCTTTCTTT
many	TRBV27	.	TRBJ1-2	CASSLSNVGVYGYTF	TGTGCCAGCAGTTTATCCAATGTGGGGGTCTATGGCTACACCTTC
many	TRBV20-1	.	TRBJ2-3	CSAPGTPPRRYF	TGCAGTGCCCCGGGGACTCCACCACGCAGGTATTTT
many	TRBV3-1	TRBD2	TRBJ2-7	CASSNGGAGGSKQYF	TGTGCCAGCAGCAACGGCGGGGCGGGAGGATCGAAGCAGTACTTC
.	TRBV15	.	TRBJ2-2	CATSRVGPGELFF	TGTGCCACCAGCAGAGTGGGGCCCGGGGAGCTGTTTTTT
many	TRBV20-1	.	TRBJ2-7	CSARDQGSSGLYEQYF	TGCAGTGCTAGAGATCAGGGGTCTAGCGGCCTCTACGAGCAGTACTTC
many	TRBV28	.	TRBJ2-5	CASSGTGTVRETQYF	TGTGCCAGCAGTGGTACAGGGACCGTCAGAGAGACCCAGTACTTC
many	TRBV20-1	.	TRBJ2-1	CSAPPAGSAKEQFF	TGCAGTGCCCCTCCGGCGGGATCCGCTAAGGAGCAGTTCTTC
many	TRBV12-3/TRBV12-4	.	TRBJ2-7	CASSRTSFYEQYF	TGTGCCAGCAGTCGGACCTCGTTTTACGAGCAGTACTTC
many	TRBV7-9	.	TRBJ1-3	CASSPPRTVSSGNTIYF	TGTGCCAGCAGCCCGCCCAGGACCGTTAGCTCTGGAAACACCATATATTTT
many	TRBV20-1	TRBD2	TRBJ2-5	CSAHSSGELQETQYF	TGCAGTGCCCACTCTAGCGGTGAACTCCAAGAGACCCAGTACTTC
many	TRBV2	TRBD2	TRBJ2-1	CASRGLAGVSPFF	TGTGCCAGCAGGGGACTAGCGGGTGTCTCGCCGTTCTTC
many	TRBV6-5	.	TRBJ2-3	CASSYVGASGTDTQYF	TGTGCCAGCAGTTACGTCGGGGCGAGCGGCACAGATACGCAGTATTTT
many	TRBV19	.	TRBJ1-1	CASSAGGRDQTKNTEAFF	TGTGCCAGTAGTGCGGGAGGTCGGGACCAAACTAAGAACACTGAAGCTTTCTTT
many	TRBV30	.	TRBJ1-4	CAWSPPYNILFF	TGTGCCTGGAGTCCCCCCTACAATATCCTGTTTTTT
many	TRBV9	.	TRBJ1-5	CASSTRRPSFSNQPQHF	TGTGCCAGCAGCACGCGTAGACCGAGTTTTAGCAATCAGCCCCAGCATTTT
.	TRBV12-3/TRBV12-4	.	TRBJ1-4	CASKMGLRREKLFF	TGTGCCAGCAAGATGGGACTGCGACGTGAAAAACTGTTTTTT
many	TRBV12-3/TRBV12-4	.	TRBJ1-6	CASSPTTTPLHF	TGTGCCAGCAGTCCAACCACAACACCCCTCCACTTT
many	TRBV11-3	.	TRBJ1-2	CASSPDGGRRGYTF	TGTGCCAGCAGCCCCGACGGGGGGCGACGAGGCTACACCTTC
many	TRBV7-9	.	TRBJ2-2	CASSLRGDTGELFF	TGTGCCAGCAGCTTACGAGGGGACACCGGGGAGCTGTTTTTT
many	TRBV25-1	.	TRBJ2-7	CASLISGTESYEQYF	TGTGCCAGCCTTATTTCCGGGACTGAGAGCTACGAGCAGTACTTC
many	TRBV10-3	.	TRBJ1-3	CAASPGHSGNTIYF	TGTGCCGCCTCGCCCGGCCACTCTGGAAACACCATATATTTT
many	TRBV7-6	.	TRBJ2-2	CASSFKGRSGTGELFF	TGTGCCAGCAGCTTTAAGGGACGCTCGGGCACCGGGGAGCTGTTTTTT